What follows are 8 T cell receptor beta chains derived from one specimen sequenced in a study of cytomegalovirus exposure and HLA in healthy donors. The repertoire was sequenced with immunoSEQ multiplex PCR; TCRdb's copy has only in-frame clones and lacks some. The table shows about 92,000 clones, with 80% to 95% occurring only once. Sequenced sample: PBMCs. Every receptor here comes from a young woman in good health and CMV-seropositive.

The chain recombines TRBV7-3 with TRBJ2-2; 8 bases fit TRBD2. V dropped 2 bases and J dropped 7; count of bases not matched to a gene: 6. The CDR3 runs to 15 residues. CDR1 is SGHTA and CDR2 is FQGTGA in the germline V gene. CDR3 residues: CASSLSGRANGELFF. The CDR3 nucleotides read TGTGCCAGCAGCTTATCCGGGAGGGCCAACGGGGAGCTGTTTTTT.

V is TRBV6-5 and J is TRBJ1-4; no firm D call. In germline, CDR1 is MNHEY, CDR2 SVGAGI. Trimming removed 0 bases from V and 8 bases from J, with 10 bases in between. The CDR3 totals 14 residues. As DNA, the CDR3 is TGTGCCAGCAGTTACTCGAGACTATCGGAAAAACTGTTTTTT. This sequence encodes CASSYSRLSEKLFF.

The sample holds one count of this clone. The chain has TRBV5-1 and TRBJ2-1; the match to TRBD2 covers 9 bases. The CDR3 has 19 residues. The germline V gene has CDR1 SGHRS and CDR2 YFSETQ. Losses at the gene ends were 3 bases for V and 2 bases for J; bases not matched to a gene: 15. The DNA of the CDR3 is TGCGCCAGCAGCTCGACCCGGCGTACAGCGGGAGGACCCTACAATGAGCAGTTCTTC. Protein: CASSSTRRTAGGPYNEQFF.

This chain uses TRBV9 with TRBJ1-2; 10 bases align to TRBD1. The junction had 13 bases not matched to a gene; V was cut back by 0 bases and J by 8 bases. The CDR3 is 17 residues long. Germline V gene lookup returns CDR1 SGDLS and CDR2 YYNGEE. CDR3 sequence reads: CASSVARVGTGVGGYTF. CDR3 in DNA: TGTGCCAGCAGCGTAGCAAGAGTGGGGACAGGGGTCGGCGGCTACACCTTC.

The CDR3 loop is CASRPQGAPNQPQHF. DNA for the CDR3: TGTGCCAGCAGACCCCAGGGTGCCCCCAATCAGCCCCAGCATTTT. This chain connects TRBV6-5 to TRBJ1-5, with D maybe TRBD1 (5 bases). The CDR3 consists of 15 residues. Trimming pared 6 bases from V and 3 bases from J, leaving 15 bases between. Germline-derived CDR1 and CDR2 are MNHEY and SVGAGI.

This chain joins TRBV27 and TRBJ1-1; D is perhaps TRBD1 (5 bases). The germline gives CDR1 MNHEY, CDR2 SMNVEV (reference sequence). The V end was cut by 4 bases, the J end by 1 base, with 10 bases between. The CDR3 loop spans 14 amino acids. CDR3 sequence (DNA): TGTGCCAGCAGTTCTGCGACAGAGAACACTGAAGCTTTCTTT. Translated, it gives CASSSATENTEAFF.

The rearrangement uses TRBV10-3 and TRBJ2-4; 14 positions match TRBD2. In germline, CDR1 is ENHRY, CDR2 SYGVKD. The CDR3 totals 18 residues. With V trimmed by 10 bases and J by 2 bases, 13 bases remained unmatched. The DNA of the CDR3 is TGTGCCACCTCCTCCGGGACTAGCGGGAGAAGTACCAAAAACATTCAGTACTTC. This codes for CATSSGTSGRSTKNIQYF.

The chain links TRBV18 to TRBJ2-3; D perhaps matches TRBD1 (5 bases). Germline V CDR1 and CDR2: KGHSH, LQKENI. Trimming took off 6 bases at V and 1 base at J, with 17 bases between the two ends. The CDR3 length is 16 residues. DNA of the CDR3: TGTGCCAGCTCTCTATCTCGGACAACGGGCACAGATACGCAGTATTTT. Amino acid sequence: CASSLSRTTGTDTQYF.